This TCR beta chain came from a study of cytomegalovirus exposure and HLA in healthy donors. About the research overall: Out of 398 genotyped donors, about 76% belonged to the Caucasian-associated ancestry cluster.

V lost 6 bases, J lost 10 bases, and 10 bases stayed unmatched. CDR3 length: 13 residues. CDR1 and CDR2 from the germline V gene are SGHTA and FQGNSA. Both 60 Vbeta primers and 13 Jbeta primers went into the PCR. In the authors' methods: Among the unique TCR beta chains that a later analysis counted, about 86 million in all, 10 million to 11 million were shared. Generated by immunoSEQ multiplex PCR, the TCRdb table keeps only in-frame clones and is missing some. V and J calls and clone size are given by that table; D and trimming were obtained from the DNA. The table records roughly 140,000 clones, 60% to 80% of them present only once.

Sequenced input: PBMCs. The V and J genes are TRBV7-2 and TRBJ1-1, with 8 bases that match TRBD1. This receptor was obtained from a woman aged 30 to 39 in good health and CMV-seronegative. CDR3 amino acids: CASSPTGGGGAFF. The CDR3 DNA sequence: TGTGCCAGCAGTCCAACAGGGGGTGGTGGAGCTTTCTTT.